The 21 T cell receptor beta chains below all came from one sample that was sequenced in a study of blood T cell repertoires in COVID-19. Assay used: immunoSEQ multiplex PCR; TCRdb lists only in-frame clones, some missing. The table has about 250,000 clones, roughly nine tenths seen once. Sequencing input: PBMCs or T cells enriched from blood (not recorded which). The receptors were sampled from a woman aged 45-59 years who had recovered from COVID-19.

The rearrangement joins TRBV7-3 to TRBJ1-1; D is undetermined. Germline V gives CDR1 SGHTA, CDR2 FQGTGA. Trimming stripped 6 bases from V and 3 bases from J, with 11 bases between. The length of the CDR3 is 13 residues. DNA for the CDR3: TGTGCCAGCAGTTCTACACGGGACACTGAAGCTTTCTTT. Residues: CASSSTRDTEAFF.

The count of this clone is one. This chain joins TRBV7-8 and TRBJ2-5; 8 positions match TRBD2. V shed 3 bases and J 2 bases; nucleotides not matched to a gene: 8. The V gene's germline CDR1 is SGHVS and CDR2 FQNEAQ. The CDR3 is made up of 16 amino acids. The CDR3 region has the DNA TGTGCCAGCAGCTTCGGGGGGGCAGGGGAGCAAGAGACCCAGTACTTC. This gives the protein CASSFGGAGEQETQYF.

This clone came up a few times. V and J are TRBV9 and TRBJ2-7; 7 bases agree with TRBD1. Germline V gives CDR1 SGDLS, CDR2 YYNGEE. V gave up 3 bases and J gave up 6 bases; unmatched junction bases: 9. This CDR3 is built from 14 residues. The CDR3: CASSDRDSSSEQYF. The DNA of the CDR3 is TGTGCCAGCAGCGACCGGGACAGTAGTAGCGAGCAGTACTTC.

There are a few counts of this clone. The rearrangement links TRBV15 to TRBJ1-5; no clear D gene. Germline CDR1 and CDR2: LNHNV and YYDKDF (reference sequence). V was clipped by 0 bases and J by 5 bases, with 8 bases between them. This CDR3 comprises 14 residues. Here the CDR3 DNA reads TGTGCCACCAGCAGAGATGGCAACGATCAGCCCCAGCATTTT. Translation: CATSRDGNDQPQHF. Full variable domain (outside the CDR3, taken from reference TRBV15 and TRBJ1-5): DAMVIQNPRYQVTQFGKPVTLSCSQTLNHNVMYWYQQKSSQAPKLLFHYYDKDFNNEADTPDNFQSRRPNTSFCFLDIRSPGLGDTAMYLCATSRDGNDQPQHFGDGTRLSIL.

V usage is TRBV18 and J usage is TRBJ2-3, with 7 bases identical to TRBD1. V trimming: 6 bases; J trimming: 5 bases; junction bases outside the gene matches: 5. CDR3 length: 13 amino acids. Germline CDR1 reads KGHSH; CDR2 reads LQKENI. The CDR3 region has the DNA TGTGCCAGCTCGACAGGGAGTCAAGATACGCAGTATTTT. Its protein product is CASSTGSQDTQYF.

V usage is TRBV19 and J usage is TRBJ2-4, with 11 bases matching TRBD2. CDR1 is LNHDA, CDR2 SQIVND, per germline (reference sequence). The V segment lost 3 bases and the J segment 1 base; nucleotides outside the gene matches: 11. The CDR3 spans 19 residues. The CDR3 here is CASSITLAGGMWAKNIQYF. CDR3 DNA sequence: TGTGCCAGTAGTATCACCCTAGCGGGGGGAATGTGGGCCAAAAACATTCAGTACTTC.

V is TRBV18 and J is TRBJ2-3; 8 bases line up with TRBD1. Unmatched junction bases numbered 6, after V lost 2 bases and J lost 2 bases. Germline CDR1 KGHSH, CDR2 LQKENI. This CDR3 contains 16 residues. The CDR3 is CASSPSGQGNTDTQYF. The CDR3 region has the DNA TGTGCCAGCTCACCAAGCGGACAGGGAAACACAGATACGCAGTATTTT.

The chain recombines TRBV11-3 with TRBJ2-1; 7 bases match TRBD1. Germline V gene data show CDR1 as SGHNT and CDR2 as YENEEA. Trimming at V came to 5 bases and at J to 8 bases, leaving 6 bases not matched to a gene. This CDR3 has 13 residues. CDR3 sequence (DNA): TGTGCCAGCAGCCCGAACCAGGGGGATGAGCAGTTCTTC. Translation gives CASSPNQGDEQFF. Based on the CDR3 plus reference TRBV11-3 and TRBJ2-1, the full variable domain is EAGVVQSPRYKIIEKKQPVAFWCNPISGHNTLYWYLQNLGQGPELLIRYENEEAVDDSQLPKDRFSAERLKGVDSTLKIQPAELGDSAVYLCASSPNQGDEQFFGPGTRLTVL.

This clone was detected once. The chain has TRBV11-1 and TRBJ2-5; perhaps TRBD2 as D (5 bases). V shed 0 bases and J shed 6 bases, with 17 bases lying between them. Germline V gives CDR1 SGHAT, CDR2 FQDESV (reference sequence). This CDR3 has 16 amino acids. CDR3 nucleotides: TGTGCCAGCAGCTTAGCGCGAGCGGCCGTTAGGCAGACCCAGTACTTC. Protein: CASSLARAAVRQTQYF.

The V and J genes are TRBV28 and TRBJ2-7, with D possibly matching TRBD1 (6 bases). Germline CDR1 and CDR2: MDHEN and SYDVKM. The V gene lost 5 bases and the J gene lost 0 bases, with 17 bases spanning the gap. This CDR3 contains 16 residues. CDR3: CASSKKGQPPSYEQYF. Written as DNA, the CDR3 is TGTGCCAGCAGTAAAAAGGGACAACCACCCTCCTACGAGCAGTACTTC.

CDR3 nucleotides: TGCGCCAGCAGCAATAGCGGGAGTTTAACCGGGGAGCTGTTTTTT. Translation gives CASSNSGSLTGELFF. V is TRBV4-3 and J is TRBJ2-2; 9 nucleotides line up with TRBD2. The CDR3 contains 15 residues. The germline V gene has CDR1 LGHNA and CDR2 YSLEER. After removal of 5 bases from V and 5 bases from J, the junction contained 6 bases not matched to a gene.

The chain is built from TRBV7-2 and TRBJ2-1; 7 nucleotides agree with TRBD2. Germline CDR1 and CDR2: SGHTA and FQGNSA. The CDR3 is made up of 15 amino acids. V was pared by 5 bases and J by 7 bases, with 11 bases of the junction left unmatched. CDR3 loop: CASSLASGEFNEQFF. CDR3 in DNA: TGTGCCAGCAGCCTGGCTAGCGGAGAGTTTAATGAGCAGTTCTTC. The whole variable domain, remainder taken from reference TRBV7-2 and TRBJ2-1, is GAGVSQSPSNKVTEKGKDVELRCDPISGHTALYWYRQSLGQGLEFLIYFQGNSAPDKSGLPSDRFSAERTGGSVSTLTIQRTQQEDSAVYLCASSLASGEFNEQFFGPGTRLTVL.

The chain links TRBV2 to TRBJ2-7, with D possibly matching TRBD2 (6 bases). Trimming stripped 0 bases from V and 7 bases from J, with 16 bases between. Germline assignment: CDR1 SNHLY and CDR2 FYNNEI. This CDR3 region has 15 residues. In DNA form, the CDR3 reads TGTGCCAGCAGTGAAGCGCCCCCGGGGAGGTGGGAGCAGTACTTC. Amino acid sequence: CASSEAPPGRWEQYF.

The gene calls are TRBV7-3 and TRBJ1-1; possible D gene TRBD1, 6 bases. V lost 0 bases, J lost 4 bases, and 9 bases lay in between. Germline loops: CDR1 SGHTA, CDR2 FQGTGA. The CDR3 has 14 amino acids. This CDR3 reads CASSLTGRGTEAFF. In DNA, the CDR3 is TGTGCCAGCAGCTTAACGGGCAGGGGCACTGAAGCTTTCTTT.

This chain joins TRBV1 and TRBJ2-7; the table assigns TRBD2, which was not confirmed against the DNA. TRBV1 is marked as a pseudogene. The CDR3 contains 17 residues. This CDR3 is CTSSHNELAPDVCEQYF. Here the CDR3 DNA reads TGCACCAGCAGCCATAATGAACTAGCGCCGGACGTCTGCGAGCAGTACTTC.

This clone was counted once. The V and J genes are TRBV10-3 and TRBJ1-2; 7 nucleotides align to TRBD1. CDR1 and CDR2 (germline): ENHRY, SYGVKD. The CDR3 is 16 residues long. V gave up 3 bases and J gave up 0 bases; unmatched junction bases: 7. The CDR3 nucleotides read TGTGCCATCAGTGATCCGGACAGGTTAGCTAACTATGGCTACACCTTC. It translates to CAISDPDRLANYGYTF.

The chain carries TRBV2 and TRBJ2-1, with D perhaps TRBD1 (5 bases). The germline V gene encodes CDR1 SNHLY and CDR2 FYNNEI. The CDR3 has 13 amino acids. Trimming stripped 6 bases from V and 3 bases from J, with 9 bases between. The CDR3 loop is CASRHDSYNEQFF. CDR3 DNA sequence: TGTGCCAGCAGACATGACAGCTACAATGAGCAGTTCTTC.

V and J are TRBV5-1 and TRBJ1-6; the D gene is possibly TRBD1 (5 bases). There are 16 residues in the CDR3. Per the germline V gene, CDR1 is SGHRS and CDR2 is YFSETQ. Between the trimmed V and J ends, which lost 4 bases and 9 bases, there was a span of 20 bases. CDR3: CASSRGSGGSSSPLHF. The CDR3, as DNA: TGCGCCAGCAGCAGGGGTTCGGGGGGTTCGAGTTCACCCCTCCACTTT.

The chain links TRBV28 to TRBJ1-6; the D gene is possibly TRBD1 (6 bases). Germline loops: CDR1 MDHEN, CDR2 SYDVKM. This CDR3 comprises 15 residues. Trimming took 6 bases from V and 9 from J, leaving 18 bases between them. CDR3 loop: CASSLYRRGGSPLHF. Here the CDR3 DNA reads TGTGCCAGCAGCCTGTATCGCAGGGGTGGTTCACCCCTCCACTTT.

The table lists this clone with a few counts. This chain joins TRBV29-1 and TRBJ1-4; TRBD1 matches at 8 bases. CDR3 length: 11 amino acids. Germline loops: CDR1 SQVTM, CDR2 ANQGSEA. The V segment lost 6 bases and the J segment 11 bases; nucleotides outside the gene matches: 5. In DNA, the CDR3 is TGCAGCGTCGGACAGGGTCGGAAACTGTTTTTT. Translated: CSVGQGRKLFF.

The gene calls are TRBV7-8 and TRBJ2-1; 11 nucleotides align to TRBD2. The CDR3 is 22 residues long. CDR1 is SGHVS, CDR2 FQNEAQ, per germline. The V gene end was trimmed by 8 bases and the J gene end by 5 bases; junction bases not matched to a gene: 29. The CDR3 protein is CASRPRIKQSRLAGSWDNEQFF. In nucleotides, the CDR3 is TGTGCCAGCCGCCCCCGGATAAAACAGTCCCGACTAGCGGGATCCTGGGACAATGAGCAGTTCTTC.